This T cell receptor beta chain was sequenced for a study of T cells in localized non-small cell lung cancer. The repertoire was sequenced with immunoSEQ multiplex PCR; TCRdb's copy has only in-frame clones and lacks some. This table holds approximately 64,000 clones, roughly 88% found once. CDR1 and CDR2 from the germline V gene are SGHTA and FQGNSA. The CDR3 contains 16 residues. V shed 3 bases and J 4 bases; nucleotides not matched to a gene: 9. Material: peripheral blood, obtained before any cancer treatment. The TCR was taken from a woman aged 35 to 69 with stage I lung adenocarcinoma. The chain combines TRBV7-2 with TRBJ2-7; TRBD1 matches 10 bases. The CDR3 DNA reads TGTGCCAGCAGCTTGTCTGGGGGACAGGGGTTATACGAGCAGTACTTC. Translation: CASSLSGGQGLYEQYF.